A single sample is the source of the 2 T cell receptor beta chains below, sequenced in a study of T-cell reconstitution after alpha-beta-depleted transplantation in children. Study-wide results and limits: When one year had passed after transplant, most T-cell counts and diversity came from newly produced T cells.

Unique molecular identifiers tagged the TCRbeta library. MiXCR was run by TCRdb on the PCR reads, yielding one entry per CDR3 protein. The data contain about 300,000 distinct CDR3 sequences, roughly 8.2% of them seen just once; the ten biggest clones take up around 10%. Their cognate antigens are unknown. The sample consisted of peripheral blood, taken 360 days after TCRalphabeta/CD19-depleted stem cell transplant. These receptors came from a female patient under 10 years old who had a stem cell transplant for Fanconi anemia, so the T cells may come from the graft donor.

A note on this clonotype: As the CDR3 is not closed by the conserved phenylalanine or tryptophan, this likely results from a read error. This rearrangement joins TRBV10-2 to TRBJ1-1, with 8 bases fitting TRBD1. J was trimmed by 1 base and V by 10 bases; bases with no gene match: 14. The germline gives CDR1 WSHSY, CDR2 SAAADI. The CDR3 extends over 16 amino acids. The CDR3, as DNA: TGCGCCATCCGAAAAGGACAGGGAGGTACGAACACTGAAGCTTTCTAT. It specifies CAIRKGQGGTNTEAFY.

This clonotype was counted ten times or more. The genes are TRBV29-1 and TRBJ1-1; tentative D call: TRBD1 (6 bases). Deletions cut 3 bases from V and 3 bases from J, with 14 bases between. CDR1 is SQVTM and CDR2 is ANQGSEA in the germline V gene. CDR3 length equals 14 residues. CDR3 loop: CSVDMGAGDTEAFF. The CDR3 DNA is TGCAGCGTTGATATGGGGGCTGGGGACACTGAAGCTTTCTTT.